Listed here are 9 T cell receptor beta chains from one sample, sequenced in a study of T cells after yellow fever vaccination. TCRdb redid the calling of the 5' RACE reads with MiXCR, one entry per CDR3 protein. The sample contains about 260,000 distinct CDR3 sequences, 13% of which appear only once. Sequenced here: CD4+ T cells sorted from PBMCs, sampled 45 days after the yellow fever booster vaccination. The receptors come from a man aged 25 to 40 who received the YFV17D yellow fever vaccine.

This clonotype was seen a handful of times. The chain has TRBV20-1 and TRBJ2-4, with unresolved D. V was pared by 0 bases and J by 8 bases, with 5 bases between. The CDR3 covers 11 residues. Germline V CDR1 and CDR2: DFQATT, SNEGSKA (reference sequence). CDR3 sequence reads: CSARDPDIQYF. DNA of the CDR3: TGCAGTGCTAGAGATCCAGACATTCAGTACTTC.

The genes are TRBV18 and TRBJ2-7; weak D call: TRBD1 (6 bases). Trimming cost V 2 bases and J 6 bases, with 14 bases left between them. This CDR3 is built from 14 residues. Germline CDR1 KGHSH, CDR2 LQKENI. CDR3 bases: TGTGCCAGCTCACCAAGAGGGACATATGGCGAGCAGTACTTC. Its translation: CASSPRGTYGEQYF. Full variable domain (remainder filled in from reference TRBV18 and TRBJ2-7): NAGVMQNPRHLVRRRGQEARLRCSPMKGHSHVYWYRQLPEEGLKFMVYLQKENIIDESGMPKERFSAEFPKEGPSILRIQQVVRGDSAAYFCASSPRGTYGEQYFGPGTRLTVT.

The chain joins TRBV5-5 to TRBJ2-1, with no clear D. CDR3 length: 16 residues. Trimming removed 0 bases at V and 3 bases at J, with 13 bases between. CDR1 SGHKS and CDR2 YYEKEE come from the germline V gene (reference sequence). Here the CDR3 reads CASSLATASNYNEQFF. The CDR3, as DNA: TGTGCCAGCAGCTTGGCCACGGCGTCGAACTACAATGAGCAGTTCTTC.

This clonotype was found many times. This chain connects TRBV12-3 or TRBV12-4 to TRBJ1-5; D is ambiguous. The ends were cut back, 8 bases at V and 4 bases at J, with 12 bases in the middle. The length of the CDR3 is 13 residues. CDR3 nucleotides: TGTGCCAGCGGGAAGAACCCTAATCAGCCCCAGCATTTT. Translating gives CASGKNPNQPQHF.

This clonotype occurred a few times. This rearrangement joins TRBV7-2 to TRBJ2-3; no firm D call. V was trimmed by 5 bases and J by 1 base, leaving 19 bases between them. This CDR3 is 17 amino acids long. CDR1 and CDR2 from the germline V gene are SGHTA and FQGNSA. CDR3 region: CASSPRHRALRTDTQYF. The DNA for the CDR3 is TGTGCCAGCAGCCCAAGACATCGGGCCCTTCGCACAGATACGCAGTATTTT. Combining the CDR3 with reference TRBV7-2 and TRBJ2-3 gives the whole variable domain GAGVSQSPSNKVTEKGKDVELRCDPISGHTALYWYRQSLGQGLEFLIYFQGNSAPDKSGLPSDRFSAERTGGSVSTLTIQRTQQEDSAVYLCASSPRHRALRTDTQYFGPGTRLTVL.

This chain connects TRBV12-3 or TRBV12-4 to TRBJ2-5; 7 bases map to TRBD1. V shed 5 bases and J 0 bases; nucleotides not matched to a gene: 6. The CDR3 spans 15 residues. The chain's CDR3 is CASSPPGQYQETQYF. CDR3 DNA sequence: TGTGCCAGCAGTCCTCCGGGACAGTACCAAGAGACCCAGTACTTC.

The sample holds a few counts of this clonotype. CDR3 sequence: CASRRLAGTYNEQFF. As DNA, the CDR3 is TGTGCCAGCAGAAGACTAGCGGGGACCTACAATGAGCAGTTCTTC. This rearrangement joins TRBV7-2 to TRBJ2-1, with 11 bases that match TRBD2. The CDR3 totals 15 residues. With 6 bases clipped from V and 2 bases from J, the junction kept 3 bases outside the gene matches. In germline, CDR1 is SGHTA, CDR2 FQGNSA.

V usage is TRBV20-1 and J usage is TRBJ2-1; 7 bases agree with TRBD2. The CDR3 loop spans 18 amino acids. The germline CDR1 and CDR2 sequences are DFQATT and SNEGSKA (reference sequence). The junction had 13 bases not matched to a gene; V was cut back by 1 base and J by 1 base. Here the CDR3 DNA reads TGCAGTGCTAGAGTGAGTTCGACGGGCGGGAGTTCCTACAATGAGCAGTTCTTC. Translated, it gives CSARVSSTGGSSYNEQFF.

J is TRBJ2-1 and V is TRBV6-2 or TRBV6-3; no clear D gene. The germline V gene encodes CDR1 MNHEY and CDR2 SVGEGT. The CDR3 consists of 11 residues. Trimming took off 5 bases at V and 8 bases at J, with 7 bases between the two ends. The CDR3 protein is CASSQGHEQFF. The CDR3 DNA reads TGTGCCAGCAGTCAAGGCCATGAGCAGTTCTTC.